These T cell receptor beta chains were read from a single sample in a study of tumor-infiltrating lymphocytes in localized non-small cell lung cancer. Clones were read by immunoSEQ multiplex PCR, and TCRdb kept only the in-frame ones, dropping some. The data contain under 8,500 clones, approximately 69% of them singletons. Sequenced sample: lung tumor tissue. The origin of the receptors is a human donor with non-small cell lung cancer. Both conserved end residues are part of each CDR3. The size field is filled for only some rows; it gives once, few, many or a size class.

v_gene	abundance	j_gene	CDR3aa
TRBV27	NA	TRBJ1-5	CASRGTGAGQPQHF
TRBV7-2	NA	TRBJ2-7	CASSLGDRDIYEQYF
TRBV5-1	NA	TRBJ2-7	CASSLGQGGTKQYF
TRBV5-4	NA	TRBJ1-2	CASSLRGNYGYTF
TRBV5-4	NA	TRBJ1-1	CASSSQMNTEAFF
TRBV11-3	NA	TRBJ2-1	CASSPTSFNEQFF
TRBV5-1	few	TRBJ1-1	CASSTVGQKNTEAFF
TRBV2	NA	TRBJ1-1	CASRNGLNTEAFF
TRBV7-9	NA	TRBJ1-4	CASSSYGQGDEKLFF
TRBV27	NA	TRBJ2-5	CASSSSTRGQRETQYF
TRBV10-2	NA	TRBJ2-5	CAVAAGETQYF
TRBV7-8	NA	TRBJ2-1	CASSRIGTSYNEQFF
TRBV7-2	NA	TRBJ2-1	CASSPTRGTEQFF
TRBV29-1	NA	TRBJ2-3	CSVDGLADTDTQYF
TRBV2	few	TRBJ2-1	CASSNNYNEQFF
TRBV27	few	TRBJ2-3	CASSLTGGVGQYF
TRBV2	NA	TRBJ2-1	CASGTDYNEQFF
TRBV5-1	NA	TRBJ1-1	CASSAGMRTEAFF
TRBV7-6	NA	TRBJ2-1	CASSPTRLQQFF
TRBV5-5	NA	TRBJ2-5	CASSLGWPDRQETQYF
TRBV14	few	TRBJ1-2	CASSLGQGNYGYTF
TRBV30	NA	TRBJ1-5	CAWSVAGNQPQNF
TRBV20-1	NA	TRBJ1-1	CKPDPEAFF
TRBV19	few	TRBJ1-5	CASRSSNQPQHF
TRBV18	NA	TRBJ1-3	CASSPLDTLGGNTIYF
TRBV30	NA	TRBJ1-1	CAWKGEQPNTEAFF
TRBV6-5	NA	TRBJ1-1	CASSYKRDTEAFF
TRBV27	NA	TRBJ1-2	CASRERTDGPWGDDGYTF
TRBV5-1	NA	TRBJ1-1	CASSNRGTNTEAFF
TRBV6-6	NA	TRBJ2-7	CAIEDMFSYEQYF
TRBV30	NA	TRBJ1-4	CAWSHFGTAVNEKLFF
TRBV5-4	NA	TRBJ1-4	CASSFKGADEKLFF
TRBV19	NA	TRBJ2-1	CASSICGGQGRGSYNEQFF
TRBV4-1	NA	TRBJ1-1	CASSPLDREGEAFF
TRBV6-5	NA	TRBJ2-1	CASSHSGSPDEQFF
TRBV20-1	NA	TRBJ1-1	CSASGNTEAFF
TRBV5-1	NA	TRBJ2-1	CASSFLGTYNEQFF
TRBV27	few	TRBJ1-2	CASSSRILRTGGVLGYTF
TRBV18	few	TRBJ2-7	CASSPPSQGSYEQYF
TRBV30	NA	TRBJ2-5	CAWSVLGTETQYF
TRBV7-9	NA	TRBJ2-1	CASSLSRVNEQFF
TRBV5-1	NA	TRBJ2-3	CASSLESSTDTQYF
TRBV5-6	once	TRBJ2-1	CASSFGPATNEQFF
TRBV12-2	NA	TRBJ1-5	CASRLARGYSNQPQHF
TRBV7-9	few	TRBJ2-7	CASSGPGYEQYF
TRBV19	NA	TRBJ1-2	CASSIAEDRVFGYTF
TRBV13	NA	TRBJ2-1	CASSDSLAGDPNEQFF
TRBV6-5	few	TRBJ1-2	CASSPYHTGTYGYTF
TRBV11-2	NA	TRBJ2-7	CASSLGVPGLGQYF
TRBV5-4	NA	TRBJ1-2	CASSLNRGEGYTF
TRBV6-6	once	TRBJ2-6	CASSPPGSGANVLTF
TRBV9	NA	TRBJ1-3	CASSVGQGAYTIYF
TRBV6-5	NA	TRBJ1-3	CASSYRGLSYF